This TCR beta chain was recovered during a study of blood T cell repertoires in COVID-19. Study background: Acute and convalescent COVID-19 samples came from the United States, Italy and Spain. PBMCs, B-cell-depleted T cells, or T cells provided the cDNA or gDNA that made up the material.

Original analysis: Reference gene primer amplification in the assay estimated nucleated cell counts. Measured with immunoSEQ multiplex PCR; TCRdb has only the in-frame clones, and not every one. V, J and clone size are taken as reported in that table, and D and trimming were inferred from the DNA itself. The sample includes tens of thousands of clones, around 84% seen only once; the top ten take under 45%. The CDR3 sequence is 12 residues long. CDR1 is LGHNA, CDR2 YNFKEQ, per germline. Trimming removed 4 bases at V and 6 bases at J, with 8 bases between. The chain couples TRBV4-2 to TRBJ2-3; D ambiguous. The sequenced sample consisted of peripheral blood. This TCR came from a man older than 75 with acute or convalescent COVID-19. The CDR3 spells CASSPFGDTQYF. The CDR3 coding sequence is TGTGCCAGCAGCCCCTTCGGGGATACGCAGTATTTT.